The clone carrying this T cell receptor beta chain has just one count. This entry is derived from a study of blood T cell repertoires in COVID-19. Study-level background: Spain, Italy and the United States supplied samples that represented acute and convalescent COVID-19. T cells, B-cell-depleted T cells, or PBMCs supplied cDNA or gDNA.

The germline CDR1 and CDR2 sequences are SGHRS and YFSETQ. V trimming: 0 bases; J trimming: 10 bases; junction bases outside the gene matches: 6. The CDR3 loop spans 15 amino acids. As originally analysed: The assay estimated nucleated cells by amplifying reference gene primers. This table comes from immunoSEQ multiplex PCR, and its TCRdb copy is limited to in-frame clones, with some not included. D and trimming were read from the DNA, whereas the V and J calls and clone size are those reported in that table. The table shows 99,000 or so clones, with around 74% occurring only once. Sequencing used peripheral blood. This clonotype was obtained from a woman aged 70-85 years with acute or convalescent COVID-19. The rearrangement joins TRBV5-1 to TRBJ2-1; 11 nucleotides match TRBD2. DNA for the CDR3: TGCGCCAGCAGCTTGGAGCTAGCGGGGGGACCGGAGCAGTTCTTC. It encodes CASSLELAGGPEQFF.